Listed here is a single T cell receptor beta chain. These data come from a study of technical replicates of blood from a handful of donors. Profiling relied on immunoSEQ multiplex PCR, and the TCRdb table lists in-frame clones only, not all of them. The sample has roughly 60,000 clones, less than 95% seen once. The CDR3 is 14 amino acids. Germline CDR1 is LGHNT and CDR2 is FRNRAP. V lost 6 bases to trimming and J lost 7 bases; unmatched junction nucleotides: 8. This chain uses TRBV12-5 with TRBJ1-2; the match to TRBD1 covers 10 bases. This clonotype was sampled from a human donor in good health. Some clones in this sample may be carry-over from other donors' samples. The sequencing sample was made of PBMCs. DNA of the CDR3: TGTGCTAGTGGCCTAGACAGGGGGCAAGCTGGCTACACCTTC. This codes for CASGLDRGQAGYTF.